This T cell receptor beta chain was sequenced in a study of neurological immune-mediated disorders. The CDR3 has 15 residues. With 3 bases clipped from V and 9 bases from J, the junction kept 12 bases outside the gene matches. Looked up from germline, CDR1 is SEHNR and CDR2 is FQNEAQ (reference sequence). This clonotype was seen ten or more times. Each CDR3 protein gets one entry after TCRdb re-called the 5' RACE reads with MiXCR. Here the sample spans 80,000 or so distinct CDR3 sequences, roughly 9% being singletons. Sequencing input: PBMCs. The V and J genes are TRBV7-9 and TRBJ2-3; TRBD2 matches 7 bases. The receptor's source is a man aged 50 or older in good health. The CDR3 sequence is CASSFQGGDTGTQYF. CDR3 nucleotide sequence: TGTGCCAGCAGCTTCCAGGGAGGGGATACGGGGACGCAGTATTTT.